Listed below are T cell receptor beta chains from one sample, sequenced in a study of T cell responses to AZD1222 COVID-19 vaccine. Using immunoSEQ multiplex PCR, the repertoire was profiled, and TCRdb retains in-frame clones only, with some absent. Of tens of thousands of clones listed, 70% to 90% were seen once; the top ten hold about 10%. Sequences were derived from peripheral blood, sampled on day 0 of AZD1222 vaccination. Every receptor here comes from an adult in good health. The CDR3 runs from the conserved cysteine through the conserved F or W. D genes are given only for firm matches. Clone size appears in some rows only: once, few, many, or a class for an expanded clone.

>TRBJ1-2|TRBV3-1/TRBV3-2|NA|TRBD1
CASRRSGTGGDGYTF
TGTGCCAGCAGACGATCCGGGACAGGGGGCGATGGCTACACCTTC
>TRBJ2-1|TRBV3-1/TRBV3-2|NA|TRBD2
CASGRLAEYNEQFF
TGTGCCAGCGGCAGACTAGCGGAGTACAATGAGCAGTTCTTC
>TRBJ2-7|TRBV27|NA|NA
CASSEGYSYEQYF
TGTGCCAGCAGTGAAGGGTACTCCTACGAGCAGTACTTC
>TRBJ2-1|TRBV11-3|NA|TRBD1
CASSLGPGGINEQFF
TGTGCCAGCAGCCTTGGGCCAGGGGGTATTAATGAGCAGTTCTTC
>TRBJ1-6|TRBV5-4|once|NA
CASSIQGLRNSPLHF
TGTGCCAGCAGCATTCAGGGGTTGCGAAATTCACCCCTCCACTTT
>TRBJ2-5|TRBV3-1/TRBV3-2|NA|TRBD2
CASSHPGLAGGLRETQYF
TGTGCCAGCAGCCACCCGGGACTAGCGGGGGGGCTACGGGAGACCCAGTACTTC
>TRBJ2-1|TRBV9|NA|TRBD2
CASSPRTSENEQFF
TGTGCCAGCAGCCCAAGGACTAGCGAGAATGAGCAGTTCTTC
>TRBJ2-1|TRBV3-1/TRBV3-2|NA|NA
CASSQPLGGLSGNEQFF
TGTGCCAGCAGCCAACCCCTGGGGGGACTTAGCGGCAATGAGCAGTTCTTC
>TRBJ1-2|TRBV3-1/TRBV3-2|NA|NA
CASSQDRRGYGYTF
TGTGCCAGCAGCCAAGACAGGAGAGGTTATGGCTACACCTTC
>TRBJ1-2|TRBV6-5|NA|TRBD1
CASSPTQSGGYGYTF
TGTGCCAGCAGTCCGACACAATCAGGGGGGTATGGCTACACCTTC
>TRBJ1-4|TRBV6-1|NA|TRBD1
CASSDGTGATNEKLFF
TGTGCCAGCAGTGACGGGACAGGAGCAACTAATGAAAAACTGTTTTTT
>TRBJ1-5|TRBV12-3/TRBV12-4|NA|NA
CASSTSLEQPQHF
TGTGCCAGCAGTACGAGTTTGGAACAGCCCCAGCATTTT
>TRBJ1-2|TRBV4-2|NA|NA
CASSQEQNRVTRGYTF
TGTGCCAGCAGCCAAGAGCAAAACAGGGTAACCAGGGGCTACACCTTC
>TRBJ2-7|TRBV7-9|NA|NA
CASSLVAGWTGEQYF
TGTGCCAGCAGCTTAGTGGCAGGGTGGACGGGGGAGCAGTACTTC
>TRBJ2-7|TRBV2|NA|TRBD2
CASSAEGGGSYEQYF
TGTGCCAGCAGTGCTGAGGGCGGGGGATCCTACGAGCAGTACTTC
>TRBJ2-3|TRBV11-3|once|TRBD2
CASSSSGLAGGPDTQYF
TGTGCCAGCAGCTCCTCGGGACTAGCGGGGGGGCCAGATACGCAGTATTTT
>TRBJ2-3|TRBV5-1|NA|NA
CASSLVPGDGTDTQYF
TGCGCCAGCAGCTTGGTACCGGGAGATGGCACAGATACGCAGTATTTT
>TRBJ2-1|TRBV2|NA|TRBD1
CAGQPGQVPREQFF
TGTGCCGGACAACCGGGACAGGTCCCCCGCGAGCAGTTCTTC
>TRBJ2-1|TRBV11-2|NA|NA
CASSLPFIGTEQFF
TGTGCCAGCAGCTTACCCTTTATCGGGACAGAGCAGTTCTTC
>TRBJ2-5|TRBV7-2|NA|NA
CASSLISNYQETQYF
TGTGCCAGCAGCTTAATTTCCAATTACCAAGAGACCCAGTACTTC
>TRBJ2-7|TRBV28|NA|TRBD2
CASSLAGGPYEQYF
TGTGCCAGCAGTCTAGCGGGAGGTCCCTACGAGCAGTACTTC
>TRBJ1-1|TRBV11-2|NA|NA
CASSLVRSGEAFF
TGTGCCAGCAGCTTAGTTAGGTCCGGTGAAGCTTTCTTT
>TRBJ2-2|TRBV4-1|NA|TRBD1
CASSQRSDRGHGELFF
TGCGCCAGCAGCCAACGCTCTGACAGGGGGCACGGGGAGCTGTTTTTT
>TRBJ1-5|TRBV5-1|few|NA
CASSFDGRGQPQHF
TGCGCCAGCAGCTTCGACGGCCGAGGTCAGCCCCAGCATTTT
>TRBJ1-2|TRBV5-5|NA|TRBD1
CASSTQGDYGYTF
TGTGCCAGCAGCACACAGGGGGACTATGGCTACACCTTC
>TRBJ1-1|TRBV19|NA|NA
CASIKGSNTEAFF
TGTGCCAGTATAAAAGGATCGAACACTGAAGCTTTCTTT
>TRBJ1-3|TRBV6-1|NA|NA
CASSDLGVRPGNTIYF
TGTGCCAGCAGTGATTTAGGAGTCCGACCTGGAAACACCATATATTTT
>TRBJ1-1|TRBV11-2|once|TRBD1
CASSRRGTGGMNTEAFF
TGTGCCAGCAGCCGCCGAGGGACAGGGGGTATGAACACTGAAGCTTTCTTT
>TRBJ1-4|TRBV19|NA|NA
CASSSVNEKLFF
TGTGCCAGTAGTAGCGTTAATGAAAAACTGTTTTTT
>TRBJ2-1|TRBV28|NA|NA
CASRVGGTSNNEQFF
TGTGCCAGCAGGGTTGGAGGGACTTCTAACAATGAGCAGTTCTTC
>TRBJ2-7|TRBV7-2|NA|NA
CASSLVDSSYEQYF
TGTGCCAGCAGCTTAGTGGACAGTTCCTACGAGCAGTACTTC
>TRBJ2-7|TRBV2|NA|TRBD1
CASNRDSYEQYF
TGTGCCAGCAACCGGGACAGCTACGAGCAGTACTTC
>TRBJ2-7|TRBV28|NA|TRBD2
CASRPRTSGRIYEQYF
TGTGCCAGCAGACCTCGGACTAGCGGGAGAATCTACGAGCAGTACTTC
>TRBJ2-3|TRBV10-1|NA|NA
CASSAFLDTQYF
TGCGCCAGCAGTGCTTTCCTCGATACGCAGTATTTT
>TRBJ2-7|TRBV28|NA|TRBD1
CASSNPRTGSPEQYF
TGTGCCAGCAGTAACCCGAGGACAGGGAGTCCCGAGCAGTACTTC
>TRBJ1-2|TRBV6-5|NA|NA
CASFRDGGYTF
TGTGCCAGCTTCAGGGACGGTGGCTACACCTTC
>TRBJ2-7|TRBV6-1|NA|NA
CASSEMGAGAPAYEQYF
TGTGCCAGCAGTGAAATGGGGGCCGGAGCGCCGGCCTACGAGCAGTACTTC
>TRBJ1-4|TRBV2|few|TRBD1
CASRGTGNEKLFF
TGTGCCAGCAGAGGGACAGGGAATGAAAAACTGTTTTTT
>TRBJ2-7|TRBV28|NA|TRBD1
CASRPGTGSAYEQYF
TGTGCCAGCAGGCCCGGGACAGGGAGCGCCTACGAGCAGTACTTC
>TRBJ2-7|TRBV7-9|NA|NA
CASSVAWVGQYF
TGTGCCAGCAGCGTTGCTTGGGTTGGGCAGTACTTC
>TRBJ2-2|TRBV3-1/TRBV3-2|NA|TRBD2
CASGVAGGNTGELFF
TGTGCCAGCGGGGTAGCGGGGGGAAACACCGGGGAGCTGTTTTTT
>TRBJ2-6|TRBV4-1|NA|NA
CASSQREARGAGANVLTF
TGCGCCAGCAGCCAAAGGGAAGCCAGGGGAGCTGGGGCCAACGTCCTGACTTTC
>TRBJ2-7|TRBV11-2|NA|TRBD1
CASSPMGQGFEQYF
TGTGCCAGCAGCCCTATGGGACAGGGCTTCGAGCAGTACTTC
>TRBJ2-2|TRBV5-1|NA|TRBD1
CASSSQGGVAGELFF
TGCGCCAGCAGCTCACAGGGGGGAGTCGCCGGGGAGCTGTTTTTT
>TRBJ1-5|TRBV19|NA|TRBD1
CASRTGRGGNQPQHF
TGTGCCAGTAGGACAGGGCGGGGCGGCAATCAGCCCCAGCATTTT
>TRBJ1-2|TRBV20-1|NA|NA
CSAFRDYGYTF
TGCAGTGCTTTCAGGGACTATGGCTACACCTTC
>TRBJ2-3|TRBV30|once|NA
CAWSVPLSTDTQYF
TGTGCCTGGAGTGTACCTCTAAGCACAGATACGCAGTATTTT
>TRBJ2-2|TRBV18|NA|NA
CASSPGPNTGELFF
TGTGCCAGCTCACCAGGGCCCAACACCGGGGAGCTGTTTTTT
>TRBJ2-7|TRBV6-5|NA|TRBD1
CARGRDRCYEQYF
TGTGCCAGGGGCCGGGACAGGTGCTACGAGCAGTACTTC